The rows below give T cell receptor beta chains drawn from one sample of a study of shared T cell receptors in the human thymus. The assay was immunoSEQ multiplex PCR, and TCRdb's table has in-frame clones only and misses some. The sample contains 600,000 or so clones, approximately 89% of which appear only once. The sample was also linked to a second study, of human thymus T cells.

Sequenced input: thymocytes. The receptors were sampled from a boy under two years old with a congenital heart defect. The CDR3 runs from the conserved cysteine through the conserved F or W. D genes are given only for firm matches.

len	v_gene	d_gene	j_gene	CDR3aa	CDR3nt
13	TRBV4-1	NA	TRBJ2-5	CASSNRNQETQYF	TGCGCCAGCAGTAACAGGAACCAAGAGACCCAGTACTTC
16	TRBV7-9	NA	TRBJ1-4	CASSLVAAGWREKLFF	TGTGCCAGCAGCTTAGTTGCAGCAGGTTGGCGTGAAAAACTGTTTTTT
16	TRBV7-9	TRBD1	TRBJ1-4	CASSPDRGPSNEKLFF	TGTGCCAGCAGCCCGGACAGGGGGCCATCTAATGAAAAACTGTTTTTT
15	TRBV2	NA	TRBJ1-4	CASSGGSATNEKLFF	TGTGCCAGCAGTGGCGGTAGTGCAACTAATGAAAAACTGTTTTTT
15	TRBV4-3	TRBD2	TRBJ2-7	CASSHKAGGGYEQYF	TGCGCCAGCAGCCACAAAGCGGGAGGGGGCTACGAGCAGTACTTC
15	TRBV10-3	TRBD1	TRBJ1-2	CAISERTGTNYGYTF	TGTGCCATCAGCGAAAGGACAGGAACTAACTATGGCTACACCTTC
18	TRBV28	NA	TRBJ2-2	CASSLQWTPLGNTGELFF	TGTGCCAGCAGTTTGCAATGGACACCCCTGGGGAACACCGGGGAGCTGTTTTTT
16	TRBV29-1	NA	TRBJ1-2	CSVGAPPGGWGYGYTF	TGCAGCGTTGGAGCTCCTCCGGGGGGCTGGGGCTATGGCTACACCTTC
14	TRBV7-2	NA	TRBJ1-6	CASSLWGRTSPLHF	TGTGCCAGCAGCTTATGGGGCAGGACTTCACCCCTCCACTTT
16	TRBV23-1	TRBD1	TRBJ1-2	CASSRTGNYLSYGYTF	TGCGCCAGCAGCCGGACAGGAAATTACCTCTCCTATGGCTACACCTTC
13	TRBV6-4	NA	TRBJ2-7	CASSVAESYEQYF	TGTGCCAGCAGTGTAGCAGAATCCTACGAGCAGTACTTC
16	TRBV4-3	TRBD2	TRBJ2-7	CASSQGLAGDPSEQYF	TGCGCCAGCAGCCAGGGACTAGCGGGGGACCCATCCGAGCAGTACTTC
14	TRBV6-5	NA	TRBJ2-7	CASRQGPERSEQYF	TGTGCCAGCAGACAGGGACCCGAGCGGAGCGAGCAGTACTTC
14	TRBV2	NA	TRBJ1-3	CAIPGQGSGNTIYF	TGTGCCATCCCTGGCCAGGGATCTGGAAACACCATATATTTT
17	TRBV19	TRBD1	TRBJ1-2	CASSIDITGQGRYGYTF	TGTGCCAGTAGTATAGATATTACAGGACAGGGGCGCTATGGCTACACCTTC